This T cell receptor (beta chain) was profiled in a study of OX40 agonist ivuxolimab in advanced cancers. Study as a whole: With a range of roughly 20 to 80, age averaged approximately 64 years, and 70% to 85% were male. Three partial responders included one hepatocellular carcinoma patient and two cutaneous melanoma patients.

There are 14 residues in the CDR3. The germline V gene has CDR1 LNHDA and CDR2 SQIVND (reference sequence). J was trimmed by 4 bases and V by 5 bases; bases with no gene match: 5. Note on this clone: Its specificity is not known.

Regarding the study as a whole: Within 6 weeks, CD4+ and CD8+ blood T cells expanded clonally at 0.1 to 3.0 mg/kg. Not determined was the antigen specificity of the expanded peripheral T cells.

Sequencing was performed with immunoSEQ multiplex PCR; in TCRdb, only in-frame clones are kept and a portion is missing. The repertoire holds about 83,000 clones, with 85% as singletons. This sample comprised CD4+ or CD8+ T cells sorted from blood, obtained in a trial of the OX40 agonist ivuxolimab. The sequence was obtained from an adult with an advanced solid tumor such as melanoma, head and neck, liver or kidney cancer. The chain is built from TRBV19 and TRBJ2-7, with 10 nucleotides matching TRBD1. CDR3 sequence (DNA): TGTGCCAGTAGTCCCCGACAGGGGGCATACGAGCAGTACTTC. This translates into CASSPRQGAYEQYF. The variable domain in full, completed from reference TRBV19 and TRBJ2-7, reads DGGITQSPKYLFRKEGQNVTLSCEQNLNHDAMYWYRQDPGQGLRLIYYSQIVNDFQKGDIAEGYSVSREKKESFPLTVTSAQKNPTAFYLCASSPRQGAYEQYFGPGTRLTVT.